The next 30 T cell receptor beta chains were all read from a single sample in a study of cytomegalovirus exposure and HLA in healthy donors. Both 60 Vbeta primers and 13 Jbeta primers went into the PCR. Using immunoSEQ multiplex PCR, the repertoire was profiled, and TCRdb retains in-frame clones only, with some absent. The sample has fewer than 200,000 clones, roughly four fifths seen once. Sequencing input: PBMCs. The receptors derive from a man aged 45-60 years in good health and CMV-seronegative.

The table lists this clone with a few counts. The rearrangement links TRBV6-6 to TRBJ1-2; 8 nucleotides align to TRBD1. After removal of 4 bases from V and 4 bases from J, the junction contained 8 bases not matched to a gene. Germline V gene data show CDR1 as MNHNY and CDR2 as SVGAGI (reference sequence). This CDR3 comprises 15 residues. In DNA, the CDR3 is TGTGCCAGCAGTTCTCAGGGGGCGGTGAGCTATGGCTACACCTTC. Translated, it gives CASSSQGAVSYGYTF.

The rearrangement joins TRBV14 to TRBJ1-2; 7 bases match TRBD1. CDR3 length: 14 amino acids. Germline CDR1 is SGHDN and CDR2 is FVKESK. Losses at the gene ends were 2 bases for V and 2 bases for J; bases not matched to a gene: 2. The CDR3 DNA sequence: TGTGCCAGCAGCCAACAACAGGGGAACTATGGCTACACCTTC. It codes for CASSQQQGNYGYTF.

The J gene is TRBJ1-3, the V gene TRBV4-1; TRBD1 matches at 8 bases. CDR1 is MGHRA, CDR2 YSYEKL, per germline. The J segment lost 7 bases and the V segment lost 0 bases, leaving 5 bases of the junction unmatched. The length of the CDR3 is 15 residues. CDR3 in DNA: TGCGCCAGCAGCCAAGATACAGGGGGGAGTAACACCATATATTTT. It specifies CASSQDTGGSNTIYF.

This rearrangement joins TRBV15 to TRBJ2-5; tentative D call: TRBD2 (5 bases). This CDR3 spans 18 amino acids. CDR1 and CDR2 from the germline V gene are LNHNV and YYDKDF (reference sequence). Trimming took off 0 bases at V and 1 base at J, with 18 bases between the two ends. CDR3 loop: CATSRDPLRPLAQETQYF. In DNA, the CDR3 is TGTGCCACCAGCAGAGATCCTTTACGACCGCTAGCCCAAGAGACCCAGTACTTC.

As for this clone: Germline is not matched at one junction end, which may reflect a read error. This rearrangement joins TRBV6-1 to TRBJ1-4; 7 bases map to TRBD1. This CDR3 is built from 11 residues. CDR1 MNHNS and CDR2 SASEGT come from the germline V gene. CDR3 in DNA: TGTGCCAGCAGTGAGTTGACAGGGAGAGTTTTT. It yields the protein CASSELTGRVF.

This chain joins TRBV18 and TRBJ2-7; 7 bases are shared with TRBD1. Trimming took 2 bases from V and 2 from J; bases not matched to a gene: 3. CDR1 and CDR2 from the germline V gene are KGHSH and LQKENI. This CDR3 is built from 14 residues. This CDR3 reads CASSPATGTYEQYF. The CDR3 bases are TGTGCCAGCTCACCAGCGACAGGGACCTACGAGCAGTACTTC. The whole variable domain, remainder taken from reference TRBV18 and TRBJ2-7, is NAGVMQNPRHLVRRRGQEARLRCSPMKGHSHVYWYRQLPEEGLKFMVYLQKENIIDESGMPKERFSAEFPKEGPSILRIQQVVRGDSAAYFCASSPATGTYEQYFGPGTRLTVT.

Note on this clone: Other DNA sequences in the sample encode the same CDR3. CDR3 in DNA: TGCGCCAGCAGCTTGCCGGCCACTAGCCGGGAGACCCAGTACTTC. Its translation is CASSLPATSRETQYF. V usage is TRBV5-1 and J usage is TRBJ2-5, with D possibly matching TRBD2 (6 bases). This CDR3 spans 15 amino acids. Germline CDR1 and CDR2: SGHRS and YFSETQ. V was clipped by 1 base and J by 5 bases, with 15 bases between them.

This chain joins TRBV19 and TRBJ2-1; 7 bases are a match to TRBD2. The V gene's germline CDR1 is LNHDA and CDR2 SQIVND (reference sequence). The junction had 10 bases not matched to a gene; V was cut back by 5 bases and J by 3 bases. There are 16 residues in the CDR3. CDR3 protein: CASSPEGAGLYNEQFF. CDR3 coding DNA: TGTGCCAGTAGTCCCGAAGGAGCGGGGCTCTACAATGAGCAGTTCTTC.

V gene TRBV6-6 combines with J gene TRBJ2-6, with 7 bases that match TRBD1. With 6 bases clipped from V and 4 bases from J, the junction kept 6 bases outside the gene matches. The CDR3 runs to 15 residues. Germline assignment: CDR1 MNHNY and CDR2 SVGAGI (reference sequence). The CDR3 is CASSQQGTGANVLTF. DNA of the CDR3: TGTGCCAGCAGCCAACAGGGGACGGGGGCCAACGTCCTGACTTTC.

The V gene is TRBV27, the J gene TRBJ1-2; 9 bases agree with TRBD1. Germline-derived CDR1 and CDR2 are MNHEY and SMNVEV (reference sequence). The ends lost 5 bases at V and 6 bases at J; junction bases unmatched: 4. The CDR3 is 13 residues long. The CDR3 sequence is CASSPGQGNGYTF. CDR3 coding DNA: TGTGCCAGCAGTCCTGGACAGGGGAATGGCTACACCTTC.

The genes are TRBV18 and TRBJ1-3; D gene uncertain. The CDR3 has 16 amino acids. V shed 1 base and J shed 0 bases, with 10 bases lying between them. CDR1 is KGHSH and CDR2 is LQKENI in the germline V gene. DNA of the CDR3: TGTGCCAGCTCACCACAGGAGGGCGACTCTGGAAACACCATATATTTT. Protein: CASSPQEGDSGNTIYF.

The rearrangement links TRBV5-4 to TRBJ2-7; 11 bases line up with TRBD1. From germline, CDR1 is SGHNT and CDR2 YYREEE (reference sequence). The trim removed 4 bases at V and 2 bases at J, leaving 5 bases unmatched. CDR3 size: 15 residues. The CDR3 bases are TGTGCCAGCAGCAGGACAGGGGGCATACCCTACGAGCAGTACTTC. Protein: CASSRTGGIPYEQYF.

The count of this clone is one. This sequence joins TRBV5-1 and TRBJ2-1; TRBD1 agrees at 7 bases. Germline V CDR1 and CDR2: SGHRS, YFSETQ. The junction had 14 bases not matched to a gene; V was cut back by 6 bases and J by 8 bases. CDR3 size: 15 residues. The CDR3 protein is CASKRGRQGQDEQFF. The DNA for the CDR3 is TGCGCCAGCAAAAGGGGGCGACAGGGCCAGGATGAGCAGTTCTTC.

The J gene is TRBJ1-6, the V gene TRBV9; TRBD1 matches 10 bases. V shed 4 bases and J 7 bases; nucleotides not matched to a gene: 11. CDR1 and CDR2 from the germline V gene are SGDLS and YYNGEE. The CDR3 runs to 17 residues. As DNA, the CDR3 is TGTGCCAGCAGCCCCCGGGCGACAGGGGGCTGGAATTCACCCCTCCACTTT. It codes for CASSPRATGGWNSPLHF.

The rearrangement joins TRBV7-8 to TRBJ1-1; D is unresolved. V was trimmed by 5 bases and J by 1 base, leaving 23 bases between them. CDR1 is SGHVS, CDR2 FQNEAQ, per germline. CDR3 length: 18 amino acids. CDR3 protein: CASSPRPVSWRGNTEAFF. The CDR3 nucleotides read TGTGCCAGCAGCCCCCGGCCCGTTTCGTGGCGGGGGAACACTGAAGCTTTCTTT.

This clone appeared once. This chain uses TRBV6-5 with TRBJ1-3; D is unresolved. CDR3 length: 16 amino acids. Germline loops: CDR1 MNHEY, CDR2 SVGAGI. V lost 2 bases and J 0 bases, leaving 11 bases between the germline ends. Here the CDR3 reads CASSYVALHSGNTIYF. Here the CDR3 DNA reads TGTGCCAGCAGTTACGTCGCGCTCCACTCTGGAAACACCATATATTTT.

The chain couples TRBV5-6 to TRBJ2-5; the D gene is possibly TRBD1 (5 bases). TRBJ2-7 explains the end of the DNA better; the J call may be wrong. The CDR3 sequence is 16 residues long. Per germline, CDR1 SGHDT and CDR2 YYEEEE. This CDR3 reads CASSLGKRQIIYEQYF. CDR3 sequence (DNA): TGTGCCAGCAGCTTGGGTAAGCGACAGATTATCTACGAGCAGTACTTC.

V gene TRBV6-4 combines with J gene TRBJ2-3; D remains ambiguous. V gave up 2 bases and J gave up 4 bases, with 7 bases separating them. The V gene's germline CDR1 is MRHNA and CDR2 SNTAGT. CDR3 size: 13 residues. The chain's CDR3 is CASSDAPADTQYF. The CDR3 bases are TGTGCCAGCAGTGACGCACCGGCAGATACGCAGTATTTT.

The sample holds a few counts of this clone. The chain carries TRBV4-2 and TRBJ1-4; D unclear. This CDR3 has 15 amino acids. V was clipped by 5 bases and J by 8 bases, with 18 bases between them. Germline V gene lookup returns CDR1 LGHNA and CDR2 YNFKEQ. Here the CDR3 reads CASSSKSGRGEKLFF. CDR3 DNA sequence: TGTGCCAGCAGCTCCAAGAGCGGACGGGGAGAAAAACTGTTTTTT.

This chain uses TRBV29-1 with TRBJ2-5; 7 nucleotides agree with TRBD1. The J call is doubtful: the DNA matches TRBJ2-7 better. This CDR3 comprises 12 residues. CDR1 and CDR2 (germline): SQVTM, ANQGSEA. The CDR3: CSVSRGQYEQYF. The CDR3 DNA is TGCAGCGTTTCCAGGGGACAGTACGAGCAGTACTTC.

The CDR3 DNA is TGTGCCAGCAGCTCTCTAGCTCCCCCCTACGAGCAGTACTTC. Translated: CASSSLAPPYEQYF. V and J are TRBV7-6 and TRBJ2-5; D perhaps matches TRBD2 (5 bases). The DNA end favors TRBJ2-7, so the J call may be wrong. CDR3 length equals 14 residues. CDR1 is SGHVS, CDR2 FNYEAQ, per germline.

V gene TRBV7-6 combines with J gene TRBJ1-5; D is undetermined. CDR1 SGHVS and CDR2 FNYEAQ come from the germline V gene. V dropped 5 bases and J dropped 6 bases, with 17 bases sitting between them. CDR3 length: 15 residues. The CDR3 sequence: CASSPSRRGSQPQHF. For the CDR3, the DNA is TGTGCCAGCAGCCCGTCCCGACGTGGGAGTCAGCCCCAGCATTTT.

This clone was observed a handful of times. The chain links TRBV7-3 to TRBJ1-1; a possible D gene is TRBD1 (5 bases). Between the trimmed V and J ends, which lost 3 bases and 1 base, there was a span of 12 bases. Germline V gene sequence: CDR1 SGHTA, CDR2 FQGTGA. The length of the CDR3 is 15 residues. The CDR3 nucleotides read TGTGCCAGCAGCTTCTCCCGAGGACAGAACACTGAAGCTTTCTTT. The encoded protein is CASSFSRGQNTEAFF.

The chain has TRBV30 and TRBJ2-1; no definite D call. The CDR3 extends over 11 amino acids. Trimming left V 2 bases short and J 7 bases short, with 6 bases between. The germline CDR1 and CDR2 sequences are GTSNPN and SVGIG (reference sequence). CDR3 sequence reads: CAWSRRNEQFF. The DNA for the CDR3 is TGTGCCTGGAGTCGGCGGAATGAGCAGTTCTTC.

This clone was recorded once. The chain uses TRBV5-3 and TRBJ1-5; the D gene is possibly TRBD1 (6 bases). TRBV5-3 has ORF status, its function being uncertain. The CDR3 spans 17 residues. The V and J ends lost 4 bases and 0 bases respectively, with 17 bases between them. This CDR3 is CARSTGGGGGSNQPQHF. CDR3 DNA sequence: TGTGCCAGAAGCACTGGGGGGGGCGGTGGTAGCAATCAGCCCCAGCATTTT.

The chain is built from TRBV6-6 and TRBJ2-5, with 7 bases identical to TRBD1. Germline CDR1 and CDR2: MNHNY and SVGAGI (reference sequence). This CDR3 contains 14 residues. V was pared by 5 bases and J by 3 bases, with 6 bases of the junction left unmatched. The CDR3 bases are TGTGCCAGCAGTGGGGACAGCACTAAAGAGACCCAGTACTTC. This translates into CASSGDSTKETQYF.

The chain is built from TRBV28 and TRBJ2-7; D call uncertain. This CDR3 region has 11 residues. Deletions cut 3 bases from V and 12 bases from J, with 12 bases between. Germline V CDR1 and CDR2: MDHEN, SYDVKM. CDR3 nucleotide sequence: TGTGCCAGCAGTTTGAGGTCCCGCCGGTACTTC. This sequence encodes CASSLRSRRYF. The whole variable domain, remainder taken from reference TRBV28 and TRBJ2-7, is DVKVTQSSRYLVKRTGEKVFLECVQDMDHENMFWYRQDPGLGLRLIYFSYDVKMKEKGDIPEGYSVSREKKERFSLILESASTNQTSMYLCASSLRSRRYFGPGTRLTVT.

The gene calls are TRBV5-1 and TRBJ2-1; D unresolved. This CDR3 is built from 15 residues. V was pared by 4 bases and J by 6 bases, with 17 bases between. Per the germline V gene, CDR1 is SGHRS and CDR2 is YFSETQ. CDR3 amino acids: CASSPIPSEGNEQFF. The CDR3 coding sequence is TGCGCCAGCAGCCCCATCCCCAGCGAAGGCAATGAGCAGTTCTTC.

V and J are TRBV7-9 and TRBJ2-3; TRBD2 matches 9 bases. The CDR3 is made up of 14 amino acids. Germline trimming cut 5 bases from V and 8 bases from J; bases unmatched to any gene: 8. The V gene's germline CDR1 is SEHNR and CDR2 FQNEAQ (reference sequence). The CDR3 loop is CASSPGLAMGTQYF. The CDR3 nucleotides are TGTGCCAGCAGCCCGGGACTAGCAATGGGTACGCAGTATTTT. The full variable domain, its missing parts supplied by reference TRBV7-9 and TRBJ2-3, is DTGVSQNPRHKITKRGQNVTFRCDPISEHNRLYWYRQTLGQGPEFLTYFQNEAQLEKSRLLSDRFSAERPKGSFSTLEIQRTEQGDSAMYLCASSPGLAMGTQYFGPGTRLTVL.

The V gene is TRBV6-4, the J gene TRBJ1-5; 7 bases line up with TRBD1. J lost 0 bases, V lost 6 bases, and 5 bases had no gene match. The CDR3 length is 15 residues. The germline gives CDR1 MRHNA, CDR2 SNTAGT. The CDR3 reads CASSRDSYSNQPQHF. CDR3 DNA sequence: TGTGCCAGCAGCCGGGACAGCTATAGCAATCAGCCCCAGCATTTT.